This TCR beta chain appears in the sequencing data of a study of vaccination effects on CD4 cells after COVID-19. The CDR3 is 13 amino acids. V was pared by 9 bases and J by 2 bases, with 4 bases of the junction left unmatched. The V gene's germline CDR1 is KGHDR and CDR2 SFDVKD. The data were produced by immunoSEQ multiplex PCR, yet TCRdb's version contains in-frame clones alone and is incomplete. The sample has around 46,000 clones; around three quarters are singletons. As for this clone: The antigen is unknown.

CD4+ T cells specific for antigen were expanded with viral peptide pools by the ViraFEST assay before sequencing. The culture ran for 10 days, and then CD4+ T cells were isolated. Participants completed two doses of the BNT162b2 or mRNA-1273 vaccine. Culturing of under 2.5 million PBMC per well took place with roughly 9.4 IU/ml IL-2 and about 9.3 ug/ml peptides. Each culture had half its medium swapped for IL-2 medium on days 3 and 7. Study-wide results and limits: The study found marked clonal contraction of infection- and vaccine-induced clones late after vaccination.

This sequence joins TRBV24-1 and TRBJ2-3; TRBD1 matches 7 bases. This clonotype originated in a human donor who received a COVID-19 vaccine. The material was CD4+ T cells from PBMCs cultured with HCoV-OC43 spike peptides, obtained after COVID-19 vaccination. Subset denoted: HCoV-OC43 spike overlapping peptide pool stimulation. The CDR3: CATEGQDTDTQYF. The CDR3 region has the DNA TGTGCCACCGAAGGACAGGACACAGATACGCAGTATTTT.